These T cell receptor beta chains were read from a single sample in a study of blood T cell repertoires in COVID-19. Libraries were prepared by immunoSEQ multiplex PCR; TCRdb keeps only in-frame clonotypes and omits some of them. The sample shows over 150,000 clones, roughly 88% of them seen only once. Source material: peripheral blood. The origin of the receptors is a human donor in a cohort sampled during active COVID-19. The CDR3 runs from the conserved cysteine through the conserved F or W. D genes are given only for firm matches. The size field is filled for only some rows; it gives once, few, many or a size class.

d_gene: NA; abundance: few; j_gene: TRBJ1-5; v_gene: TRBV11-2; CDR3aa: CASSSNFGQPQHF; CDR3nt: TGTGCCAGCAGCTCCAATTTCGGTCAGCCCCAGCATTTT
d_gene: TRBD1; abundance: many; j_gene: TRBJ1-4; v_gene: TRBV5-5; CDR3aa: CASSPTYPGQGFNEKLFF; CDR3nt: TGTGCCAGCAGCCCAACCTATCCGGGACAGGGATTTAATGAAAAACTGTTTTTT
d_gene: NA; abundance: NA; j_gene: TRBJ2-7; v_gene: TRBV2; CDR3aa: CASSVGAGPPHEQYF; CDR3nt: TGTGCCAGCAGTGTTGGGGCAGGGCCGCCCCACGAGCAGTACTTC
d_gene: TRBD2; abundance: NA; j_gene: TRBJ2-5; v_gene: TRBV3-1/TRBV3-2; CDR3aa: CASSPRAAGGGETQYF; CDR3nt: TGTGCCAGCAGCCCTCGGGCAGCGGGAGGAGGAGAGACCCAGTACTTC
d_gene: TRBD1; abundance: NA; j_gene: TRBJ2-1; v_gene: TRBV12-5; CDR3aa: CASGQQGSNNEQFF; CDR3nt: TGTGCTAGTGGCCAACAGGGGAGCAACAATGAGCAGTTCTTC
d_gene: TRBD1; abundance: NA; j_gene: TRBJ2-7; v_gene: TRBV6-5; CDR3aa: CASSDSGQVSYEQYF; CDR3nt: TGTGCCAGCAGTGACTCGGGACAGGTTTCCTACGAGCAGTACTTC
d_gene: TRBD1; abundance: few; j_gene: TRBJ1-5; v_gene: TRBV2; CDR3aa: CASSFSGGAGNQPQHF; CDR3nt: TGTGCCAGCAGTTTTTCAGGGGGCGCGGGCAATCAGCCCCAGCATTTT
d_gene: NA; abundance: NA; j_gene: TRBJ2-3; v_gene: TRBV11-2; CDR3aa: CASSFGTDTQYF; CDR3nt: TGTGCCAGCAGCTTCGGCACAGATACGCAGTATTTT
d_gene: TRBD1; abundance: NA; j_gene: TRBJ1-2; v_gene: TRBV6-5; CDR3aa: CASSYSAGTGRGYTF; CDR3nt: TGTGCCAGCAGTTACTCGGCCGGGACAGGGCGCGGCTACACCTTC
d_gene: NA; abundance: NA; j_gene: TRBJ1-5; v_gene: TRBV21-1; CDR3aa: CATETPPRPQHF; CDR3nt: TGTGCCACCGAGACACCGCCTCGGCCCCAGCATTTT
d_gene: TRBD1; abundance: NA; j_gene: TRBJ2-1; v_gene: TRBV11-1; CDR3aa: CASSLQGATSYNEQFF; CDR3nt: TGTGCCAGCAGCTTGCAGGGGGCTACCTCCTACAATGAGCAGTTCTTC
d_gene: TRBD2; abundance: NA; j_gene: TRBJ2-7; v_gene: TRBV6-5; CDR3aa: CASSPRRGRAYEQYF; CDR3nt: TGTGCCAGCAGTCCAAGGCGCGGGAGGGCCTACGAGCAGTACTTC
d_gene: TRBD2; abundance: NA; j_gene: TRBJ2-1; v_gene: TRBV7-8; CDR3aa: CASSLGGSGRNEQFF; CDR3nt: TGTGCCAGCAGCTTAGGTGGTAGCGGGAGGAACGAGCAGTTCTTC
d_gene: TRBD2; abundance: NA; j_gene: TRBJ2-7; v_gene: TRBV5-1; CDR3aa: CASSGTLGRRDYSHEQYF; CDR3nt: TGCGCCAGCAGCGGGACCCTGGGACGTCGGGACTACTCCCACGAGCAGTACTTC
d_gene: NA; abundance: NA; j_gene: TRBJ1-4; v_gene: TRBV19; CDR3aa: CASSVGWKEKLFF; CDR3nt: TGTGCCAGTAGTGTCGGGTGGAAGGAAAAACTGTTTTTT
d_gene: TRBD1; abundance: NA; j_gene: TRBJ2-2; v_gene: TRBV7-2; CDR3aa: CAVPGRGRNTGELFF; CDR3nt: TGTGCCGTACCCGGCAGGGGGCGTAACACCGGGGAGCTGTTTTTT
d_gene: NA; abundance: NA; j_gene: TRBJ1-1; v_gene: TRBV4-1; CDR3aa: CASSLGGDPNTEAFF; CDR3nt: TGCGCCAGCAGCCTCGGGGGGGACCCGAACACTGAAGCTTTCTTT
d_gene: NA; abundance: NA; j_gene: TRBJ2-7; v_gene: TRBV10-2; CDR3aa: CASGTGVYEQYF; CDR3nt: TGCGCCAGCGGGACGGGAGTCTACGAGCAGTACTTC
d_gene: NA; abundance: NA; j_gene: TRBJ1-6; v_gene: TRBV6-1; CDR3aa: CASSDRGDSPLHF; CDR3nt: TGTGCCAGCAGTGACAGGGGTGATTCACCCCTCCACTTT
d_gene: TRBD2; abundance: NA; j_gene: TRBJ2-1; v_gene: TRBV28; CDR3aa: CASSQFSRAGVRHEQFF; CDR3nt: TGTGCCAGCAGCCAATTTTCGAGGGCGGGAGTCCGACATGAGCAGTTCTTC
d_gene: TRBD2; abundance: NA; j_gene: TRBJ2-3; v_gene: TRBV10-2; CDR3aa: CASSRTSGRSDTQYF; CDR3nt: TGCGCCAGCAGTCGGACTAGCGGGAGGTCAGATACGCAGTATTTT
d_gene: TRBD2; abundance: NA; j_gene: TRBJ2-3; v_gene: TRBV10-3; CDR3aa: CAISRLAGGIMDTQYF; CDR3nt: TGTGCCATCAGCAGACTAGCGGGAGGTATTATGGATACGCAGTATTTT
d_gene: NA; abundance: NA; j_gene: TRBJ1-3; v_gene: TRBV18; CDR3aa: CASSPATGEGNTIYF; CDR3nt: TGTGCCAGCTCACCAGCGACAGGAGAAGGAAACACCATATATTTT
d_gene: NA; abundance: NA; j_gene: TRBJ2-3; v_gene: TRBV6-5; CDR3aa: CASSLRPARVTQYF; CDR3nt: TGTGCCAGCAGTCTACGGCCAGCCCGGGTTACGCAGTATTTT
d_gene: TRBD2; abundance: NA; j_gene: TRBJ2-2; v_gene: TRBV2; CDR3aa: CASSDTSGSVGELFF; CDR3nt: TGTGCCAGCAGTGACACTAGCGGGAGCGTCGGGGAGCTGTTTTTT
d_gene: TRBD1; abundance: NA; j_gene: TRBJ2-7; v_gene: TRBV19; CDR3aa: CASTTKSLDRGSEQYF; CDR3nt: TGTGCCAGTACCACCAAAAGCTTGGACAGGGGCTCCGAGCAGTACTTC
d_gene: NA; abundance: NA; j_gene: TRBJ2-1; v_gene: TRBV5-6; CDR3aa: CASSLPGTERGEEQFF; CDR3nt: TGTGCCAGCAGCTTGCCCGGGACAGAGAGGGGGGAAGAGCAGTTCTTC
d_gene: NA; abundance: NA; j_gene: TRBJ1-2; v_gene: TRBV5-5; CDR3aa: CASSLAQGSGGYTF; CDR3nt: TGTGCCAGCAGCTTGGCCCAGGGGTCGGGTGGCTACACCTTC
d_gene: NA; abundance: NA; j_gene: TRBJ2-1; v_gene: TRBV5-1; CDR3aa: CASTPESFNEQFF; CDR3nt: TGCGCCAGCACCCCGGAGAGTTTCAATGAGCAGTTCTTC
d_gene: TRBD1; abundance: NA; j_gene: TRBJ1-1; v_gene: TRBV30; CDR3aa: CAWSKGDRVRAEAFF; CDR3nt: TGTGCCTGGAGCAAAGGGGACAGGGTACGGGCTGAAGCTTTCTTT
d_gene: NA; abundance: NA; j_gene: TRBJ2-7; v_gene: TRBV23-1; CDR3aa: CASSQDWAYEQYF; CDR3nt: TGCGCCAGCAGTCAGGACTGGGCGTACGAGCAGTACTTC
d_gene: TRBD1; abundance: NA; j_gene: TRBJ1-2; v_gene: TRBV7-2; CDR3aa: CASSPGDRGLLGYTF; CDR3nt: TGTGCCAGCAGCCCCGGGGACAGGGGCTTGCTCGGCTACACCTTC
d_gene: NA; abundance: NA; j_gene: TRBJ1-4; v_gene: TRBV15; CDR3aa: CATSRERTASNEKLFF; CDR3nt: TGTGCCACCAGCAGGGAAAGGACAGCGTCTAATGAAAAACTGTTTTTT
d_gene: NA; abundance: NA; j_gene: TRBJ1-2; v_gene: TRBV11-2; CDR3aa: CASSFFRGSAYGYTF; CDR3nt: TGTGCCAGCAGCTTTTTCCGGGGATCTGCCTATGGCTACACCTTC
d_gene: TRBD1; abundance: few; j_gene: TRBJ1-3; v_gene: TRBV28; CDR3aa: CASSVTGLNTIYF; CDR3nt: TGTGCCAGCAGTGTGACAGGGTTAAACACCATATATTTT
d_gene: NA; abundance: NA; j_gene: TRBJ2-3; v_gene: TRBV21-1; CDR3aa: CASSNPPRGSTDTQYF; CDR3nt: TGTGCCAGCAGCAACCCTCCGCGGGGAAGCACAGATACGCAGTATTTT
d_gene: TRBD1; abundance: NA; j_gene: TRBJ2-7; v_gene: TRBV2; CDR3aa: CASRPTGQGYEQYF; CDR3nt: TGTGCCAGCAGGCCCACGGGACAGGGCTACGAGCAGTACTTC
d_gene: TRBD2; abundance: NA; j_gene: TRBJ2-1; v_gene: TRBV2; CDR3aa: CASSEGLAGGYNEQFF; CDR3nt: TGTGCCAGCAGTGAAGGTCTAGCGGGAGGATACAATGAGCAGTTCTTC
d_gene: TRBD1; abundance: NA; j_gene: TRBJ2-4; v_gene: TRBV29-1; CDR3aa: CSATGQPLAKNIQYF; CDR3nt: TGCAGCGCTACGGGACAGCCCTTAGCCAAAAACATTCAGTACTTC
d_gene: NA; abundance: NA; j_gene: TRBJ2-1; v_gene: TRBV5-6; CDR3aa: CASSLGPSNEQFF; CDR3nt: TGTGCCAGCAGCTTGGGGCCTTCCAATGAGCAGTTCTTC
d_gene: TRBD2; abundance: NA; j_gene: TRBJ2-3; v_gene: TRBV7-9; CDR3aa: CASSLGVSGAPDTQYF; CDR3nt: TGTGCCAGCAGCTTAGGAGTCAGCGGGGCCCCAGATACGCAGTATTTT
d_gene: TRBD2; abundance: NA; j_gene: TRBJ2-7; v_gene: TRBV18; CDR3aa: CASSPGGTSGSSSYEQYF; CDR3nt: TGTGCCAGCTCACCAGGAGGGACTAGCGGGAGCAGCTCCTACGAGCAGTACTTC
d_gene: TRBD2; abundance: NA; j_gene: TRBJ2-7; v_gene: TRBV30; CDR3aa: CAWRQRTSGGPYEQYF; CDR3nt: TGTGCCTGGAGGCAAAGGACTAGCGGGGGCCCCTACGAGCAGTACTTC
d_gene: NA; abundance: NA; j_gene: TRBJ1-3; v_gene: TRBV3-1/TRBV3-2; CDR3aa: CASRRGVDTIYF; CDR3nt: TGTGCCAGCAGACGGGGAGTAGACACCATATATTTT
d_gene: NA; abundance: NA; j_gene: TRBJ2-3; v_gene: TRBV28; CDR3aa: CASSLVGPPEGQYF; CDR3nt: TGTGCCAGCAGTTTAGTGGGCCCGCCGGAGGGGCAGTATTTT
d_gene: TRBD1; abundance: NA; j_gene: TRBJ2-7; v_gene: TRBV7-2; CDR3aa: CASSYQPGQAHEQYF; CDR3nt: TGTGCCAGCAGCTACCAACCGGGACAGGCGCACGAGCAGTACTTC